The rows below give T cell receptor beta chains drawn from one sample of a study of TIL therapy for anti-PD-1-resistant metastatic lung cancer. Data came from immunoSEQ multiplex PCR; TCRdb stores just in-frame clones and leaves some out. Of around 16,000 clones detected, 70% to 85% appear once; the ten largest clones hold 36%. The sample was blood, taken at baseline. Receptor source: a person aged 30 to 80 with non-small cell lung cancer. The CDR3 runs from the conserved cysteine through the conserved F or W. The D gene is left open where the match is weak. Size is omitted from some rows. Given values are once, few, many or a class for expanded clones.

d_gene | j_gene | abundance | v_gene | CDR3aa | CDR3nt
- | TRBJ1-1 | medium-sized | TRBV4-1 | CATTNLGQLNTEAFF | TGCGCCACTACGAATCTGGGGCAGCTGAACACTGAAGCTTTCTTT
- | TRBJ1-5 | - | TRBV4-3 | CASSQDRDPNQPQHF | TGCGCCAGCAGCCAAGACAGGGATCCCAATCAGCCCCAGCATTTT
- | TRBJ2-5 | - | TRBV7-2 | CASSLFPAPETQYF | TGTGCCAGCAGCTTATTCCCAGCCCCAGAGACCCAGTACTTC
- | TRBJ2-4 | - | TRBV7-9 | CASSLGTASTAKNIQYF | TGTGCCAGCAGCTTAGGGACAGCCTCGACGGCCAAAAACATTCAGTACTTC
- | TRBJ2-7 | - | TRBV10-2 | CASKNSVGAYEQYF | TGCGCCAGCAAAAATAGCGTCGGCGCCTACGAGCAGTACTTC
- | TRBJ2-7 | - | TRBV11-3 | CASSLEWYEQYF | TGTGCCAGCAGCTTAGAGTGGTACGAGCAGTACTTC
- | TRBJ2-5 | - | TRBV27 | CASSFLGFQETQYF | TGTGCCAGCAGTTTCCTAGGGTTTCAAGAGACCCAGTACTTC
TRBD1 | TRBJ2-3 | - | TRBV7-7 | CASSLGQLPDTQYF | TGTGCTAGCAGCTTGGGACAGTTGCCAGATACGCAGTATTTT
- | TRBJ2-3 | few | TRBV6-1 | CASSEDKGTARRNTQYF | TGTGCCAGCAGTGAGGATAAGGGGACTGCGCGACGGAATACGCAGTATTTT
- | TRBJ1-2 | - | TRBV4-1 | CASSQVGGYGYTF | TGCGCCAGCAGCCAAGTGGGGGGCTATGGCTACACCTTC
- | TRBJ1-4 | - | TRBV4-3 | CASSQGGGPMTNEKLFF | TGCGCCAGCAGCCAAGGGGGGGGCCCCATGACTAATGAAAAACTGTTTTTT
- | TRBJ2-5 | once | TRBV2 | CASSELAETQYF | TGTGCCAGCAGTGAACTAGCAGAGACCCAGTACTTC
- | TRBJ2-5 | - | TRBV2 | CASRKGGQETQYF | TGTGCCAGCAGGAAGGGGGGGCAAGAGACCCAGTACTTC
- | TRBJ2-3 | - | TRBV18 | CASSPGKDTQYF | TGTGCCAGCTCACCAGGGAAGGATACGCAGTATTTT
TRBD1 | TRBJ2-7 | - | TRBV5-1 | CASSLGRQGLSYEQYF | TGCGCCAGCAGCTTGGGCCGACAGGGCCTTTCCTACGAGCAGTACTTC
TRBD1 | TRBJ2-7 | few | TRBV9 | CASSPENGQGWDEQYF | TGTGCCAGCAGCCCTGAAAACGGACAGGGATGGGACGAGCAGTACTTC
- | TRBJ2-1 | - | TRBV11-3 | CASSLYSREQFF | TGTGCCAGCAGCCTTTACTCCAGAGAGCAGTTCTTC
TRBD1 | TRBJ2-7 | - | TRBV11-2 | CASSLGQVSSYEQYF | TGTGCCAGCAGCCTGGGACAGGTTAGCTCCTACGAGCAGTACTTC
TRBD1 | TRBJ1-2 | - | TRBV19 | CASSIVGTGDGYTF | TGTGCCAGTAGTATAGTAGGAACAGGGGATGGCTACACCTTC
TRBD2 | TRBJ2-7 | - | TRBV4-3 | CASSLKDNSGGAYEQYF | TGCGCCAGCAGCCTCAAAGACAATAGCGGGGGGGCCTACGAGCAGTACTTC
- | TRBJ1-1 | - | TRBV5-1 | CASSARGGWTEAFF | TGCGCCAGCAGCGCGAGAGGTGGATGGACTGAAGCTTTCTTT
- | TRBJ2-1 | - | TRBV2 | CAGARDHGPNEQFF | TGTGCCGGGGCCCGGGACCACGGTCCCAATGAGCAGTTCTTC
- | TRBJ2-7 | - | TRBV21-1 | CASSKGDSAYEQYF | TGTGCCAGCAGCAAAGGGGACAGCGCCTACGAGCAGTACTTC
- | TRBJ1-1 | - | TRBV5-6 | CASSRRTEAFF | TGTGCCAGTAGCAGGCGGACTGAAGCTTTCTTT
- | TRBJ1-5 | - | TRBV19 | CASSISPQPQHF | TGTGCCAGTAGTATATCTCCCCAGCCCCAGCATTTT
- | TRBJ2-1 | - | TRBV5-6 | CASSLVWAGANYNEQFF | TGTGCCAGCAGCTTGGTTTGGGCGGGGGCCAACTACAATGAGCAGTTCTTC
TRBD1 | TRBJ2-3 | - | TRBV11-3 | CASSFRDRAQYF | TGTGCCAGCAGCTTCCGGGACAGGGCACAGTATTTT
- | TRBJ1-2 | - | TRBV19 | CASSLRQNYGYTF | TGTGCCAGTAGTCTAAGACAGAACTATGGCTACACCTTC
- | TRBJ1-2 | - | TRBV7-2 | CASSLGRGYTF | TGTGCCAGCAGCTTAGGTCGGGGCTACACCTTC
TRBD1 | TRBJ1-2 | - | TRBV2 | CASKIVPGTGVYGYTF | TGTGCCAGCAAAATAGTTCCCGGGACAGGGGTATATGGCTACACCTTC
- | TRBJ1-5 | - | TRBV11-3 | CASSLVDGGDSNQPQHF | TGTGCCAGCAGCTTAGTTGATGGCGGTGATAGCAATCAGCCCCAGCATTTT
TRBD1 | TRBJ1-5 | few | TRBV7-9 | CASGQGNQPQHF | TGTGCCAGCGGACAGGGCAATCAGCCCCAGCATTTT
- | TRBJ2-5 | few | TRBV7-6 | CASSQRGGPRETQYF | TGTGCCAGCAGCCAGAGGGGGGGCCCCCGGGAGACCCAGTACTTC
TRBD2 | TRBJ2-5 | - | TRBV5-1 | CASSGGETQYF | TGCGCCAGCTCCGGGGGGGAGACCCAGTACTTC
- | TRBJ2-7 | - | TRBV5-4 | CASSSLTSYEQYF | TGTGCCAGCAGCTCCCTGACAAGCTACGAGCAGTACTTC
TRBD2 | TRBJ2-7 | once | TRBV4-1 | CASSQVRTSGGPTYEQYF | TGCGCCAGCAGCCAAGTTCGGACTAGCGGGGGGCCAACCTACGAGCAGTACTTC
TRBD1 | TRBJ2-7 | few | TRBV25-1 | CASSPPGQGAYEQYF | TGTGCCAGCTCCCCACCGGGACAGGGAGCCTACGAGCAGTACTTC
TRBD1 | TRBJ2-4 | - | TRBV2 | CASSFGQGYIQYF | TGTGCCAGCAGTTTCGGACAGGGTTACATTCAGTACTTC
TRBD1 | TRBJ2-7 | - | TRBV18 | CASSRGTGGIEQYF | TGTGCCAGCTCACGAGGGACAGGGGGCATCGAGCAGTACTTC
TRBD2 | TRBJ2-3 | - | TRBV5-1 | CASSLGTSADTQYF | TGCGCCAGCAGCTTGGGGACTAGCGCTGATACGCAGTATTTT
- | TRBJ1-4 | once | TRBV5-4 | CASSLDSPEKLFF | TGTGCCAGCAGCTTGGACAGTCCAGAAAAACTGTTTTTT
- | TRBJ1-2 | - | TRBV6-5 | CASSYRFTEGYGYTF | TGTGCCAGCAGTTACAGGTTTACAGAAGGCTATGGCTACACCTTC
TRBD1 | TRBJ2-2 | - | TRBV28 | CASRTTGAWLDTGELFF | TGTGCCAGCAGAACGACAGGGGCCTGGCTCGACACCGGGGAGCTGTTTTTT
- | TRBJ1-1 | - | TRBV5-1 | CASKGGGQTEAFF | TGCGCCAGCAAGGGGGGGGGCCAGACTGAAGCTTTCTTT
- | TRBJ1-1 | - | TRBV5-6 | CASSLGREAEAFF | TGTGCCAGCAGCTTGGGCAGGGAAGCTGAAGCTTTCTTT
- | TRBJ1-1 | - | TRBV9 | CASRELLGAQGTEAFF | TGTGCCAGCAGAGAACTCCTAGGGGCGCAGGGTACTGAAGCTTTCTTT
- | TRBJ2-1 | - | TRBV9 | CASSQRGTGDSYNEQFF | TGTGCCAGCAGCCAAAGGGGAACGGGGGACTCCTACAATGAGCAGTTCTTC
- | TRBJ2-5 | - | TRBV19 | CASRAHQETQYF | TGTGCCAGTAGGGCGCATCAAGAGACCCAGTACTTC